The clone carrying this TCR beta chain was counted a few times. Its antigen is still unknown. This entry belongs to a study of blood T cells in healthy people across ages. A second PCR, run for roughly 6 to 11 cycles, used a sample-barcoded 5' primer plus a J-beta primer mix. Using its own MiXCR run on the 5' RACE reads, TCRdb lists one record per CDR3 protein. This table holds 350,000 to 450,000 distinct CDR3 sequences, approximately 51% found once. Broader study findings: Among long-lived donors, naive CD4+ cells were more numerous and diversity higher than in aged donors.

The length of the CDR3 is 13 residues. J gave up 8 bases and V 6 bases, and 7 bases lay outside the gene matches. Germline V lookup: CDR1 ENHRY, CDR2 SYGVKD. The chain combines TRBV10-3 with TRBJ1-2; TRBD1 matches 9 bases. The specimen sequenced was blood. This TCR was recovered from a man between 60 and 75 years old in good health. The CDR3 DNA is TGTGCCATCAGCGGTGGACAGGGGTGGGGCTACACCTTC. Translating gives CAISGGQGWGYTF.